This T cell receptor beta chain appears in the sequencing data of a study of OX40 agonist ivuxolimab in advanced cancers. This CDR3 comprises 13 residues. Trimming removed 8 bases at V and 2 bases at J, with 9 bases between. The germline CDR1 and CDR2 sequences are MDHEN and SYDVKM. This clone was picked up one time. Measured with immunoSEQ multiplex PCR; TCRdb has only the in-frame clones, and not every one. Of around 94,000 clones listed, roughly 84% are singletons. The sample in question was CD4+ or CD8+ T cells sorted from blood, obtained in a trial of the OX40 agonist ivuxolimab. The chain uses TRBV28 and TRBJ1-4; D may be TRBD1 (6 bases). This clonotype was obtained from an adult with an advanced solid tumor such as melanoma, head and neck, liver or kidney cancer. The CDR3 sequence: CASGGLTNEKLFF. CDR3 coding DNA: TGTGCCAGCGGGGGGCTTACTAATGAAAAACTGTTTTTT.